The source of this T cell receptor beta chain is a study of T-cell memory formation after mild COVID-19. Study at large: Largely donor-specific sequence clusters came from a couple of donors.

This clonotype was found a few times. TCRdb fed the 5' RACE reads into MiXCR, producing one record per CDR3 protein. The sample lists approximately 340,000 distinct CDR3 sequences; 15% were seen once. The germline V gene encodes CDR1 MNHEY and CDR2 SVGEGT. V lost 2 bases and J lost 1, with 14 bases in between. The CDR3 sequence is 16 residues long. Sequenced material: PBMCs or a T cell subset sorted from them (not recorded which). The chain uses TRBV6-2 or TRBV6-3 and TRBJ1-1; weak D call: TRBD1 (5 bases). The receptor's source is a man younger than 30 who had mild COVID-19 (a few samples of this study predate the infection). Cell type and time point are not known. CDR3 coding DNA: TGTGCCAGCAGTTACGGGCAGGGTGGAAGGAACACTGAAGCTTTCTTT. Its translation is CASSYGQGGRNTEAFF.